These T cell receptor beta chains were read from a single sample in a study of Graves' ophthalmopathy and Graves' hyperthyroidism. MiXCR was run by TCRdb on the multiplex PCR reads, yielding one entry per CDR3 protein. Here the sample spans about 1.2 million distinct CDR3 sequences, 35% to 45% being singletons. The sequencing sample was made of peripheral blood or thyroid tissue (not recorded which). These receptors came from an adult man with Graves' hyperthyroidism. Both conserved end residues are part of each CDR3. Each record gives: D gene, CDR3 length, J gene, V gene, clone size, CDR3 protein, CDR3 DNA. The D gene is left open where the match is weak. Clone size is given for some rows only: seen once, a few or many times, or a class if the clone is expanded.

TRBD1 | 14 | TRBJ2-5 | TRBV7-2 | many | CASSSDRPAETQYF | TGTGCCAGCAGCTCGGACAGGCCAGCAGAGACCCAGTACTTC
- | 12 | TRBJ1-4 | TRBV20-1 | - | CSAAGLAGKLFF | TGCAGTGCGGCGGGACTAGCGGGAAAACTGTTTTTT
TRBD2 | 16 | TRBJ2-5 | TRBV20-1 | - | CSARDPGLAGKETQYF | TGCAGTGCTAGAGATCCAGGACTAGCGGGAAAAGAGACCCAGTACTTC
- | 13 | TRBJ1-4 | TRBV9 | many | CASSVVGGGELFF | TGTGCCAGCAGCGTCGTCGGAGGAGGGGAACTGTTTTTT
- | 14 | TRBJ2-7 | TRBV20-1 | few | CSARDRTSSYEQYF | TGCAGTGCTAGAGATCGTACCTCCTCCTACGAGCAGTACTTC
TRBD2 | 15 | TRBJ2-5 | TRBV20-1 | many | CSASLPTTSAETQYF | TGCAGTGCTAGCCTCCCCACTACTAGCGCGGAGACCCAGTACTTC
- | 12 | TRBJ1-2 | TRBV19 | many | CASTEAPYGYTF | TGTGCCAGTACTGAAGCACCCTATGGCTACACCTTC
TRBD1 | 15 | TRBJ1-5 | TRBV12-3/TRBV12-4 | few | CASSTGQGSHQPQHF | TGTGCCAGCAGCACAGGACAGGGGTCTCATCAGCCCCAGCATTTT
- | 16 | TRBJ1-1 | TRBV7-2 | - | CASSFSGITRNTEAFF | TGTGCCAGCAGCTTCAGCGGTATAACCCGGAACACTGAAGCTTTCTTT
- | 13 | TRBJ1-1 | TRBV2 | many | CASSEGLNTEAFF | TGTGCCAGCAGTGAAGGGCTGAACACTGAAGCTTTCTTT
- | 14 | TRBJ1-5 | TRBV19 | - | CASSSLTLQETQHF | TGTGCCAGTAGTTCATTGACACTTCAAGAGACCCAGCATTTT
TRBD1 | 14 | TRBJ1-4 | TRBV12-3/TRBV12-4 | many | CASSFGTGRVKLFF | TGTGCCAGCAGTTTCGGGACAGGGAGGGTAAAACTGTTTTTT
- | 11 | TRBJ1-2 | TRBV2 | - | CAGGTRQGYTF | TGTGCCGGTGGGACACGGCAGGGCTACACCTTC
TRBD2 | 16 | TRBJ2-2 | TRBV20-1 | once | CSAKRLAGGNTGELFF | TGCAGTGCCAAGAGACTAGCGGGAGGGAACACCGGGGAGCTGTTTTTT
TRBD1 | 15 | TRBJ1-4 | TRBV7-9 | many | CASRPTGVPNEKLFF | TGTGCCAGCAGACCTACAGGGGTTCCTAATGAAAAACTGTTTTTT
- | 13 | TRBJ1-1 | TRBV10-3 | - | CATGPAGRTEAFF | TGTGCCACCGGGCCAGCGGGGCGTACTGAAGCTTTCTTT
TRBD2 | 18 | TRBJ2-2 | TRBV10-3 | many | CAISPTSGGAPNTGELFF | TGTGCCATCAGCCCGACTAGCGGGGGGGCACCTAACACCGGGGAGCTGTTTTTT